The 8 T cell receptor beta chains presented below share a single source sample, sequenced in a study of identifying expanded T cells in peripheral blood (dated by TCRdb to about 2019). The library came from the immunoSEQ multiplex PCR assay. TCRdb limited this immuneACCESS table to in-frame rearrangements with V and J called. A share of clones is missing; checked studies link under half to unresolved V genes, and the rest is unexplained. The sample table lists some 100,000 clones, around 89% of them with a count of one. The ten largest clones represent about 8.6% of the sample. The sample taken for sequencing was blood. These receptors all come from a person aged 18-69 years in good health.

This sequence joins TRBV11-1 and TRBJ1-2; TRBD1 matches at 10 bases. Germline V lookup: CDR1 SGHAT, CDR2 FQDESV (reference sequence). The CDR3 spans 13 residues. The V gene end was trimmed by 4 bases and the J gene end by 6 bases; junction bases not matched to a gene: 2. CDR3 protein: CASSSTGGDGYTF. As DNA, the CDR3 is TGTGCCAGCAGCTCGACAGGGGGCGATGGCTACACCTTC.

V and J are TRBV10-3 and TRBJ1-1; the D gene is possibly TRBD1 (5 bases). Germline V gene sequence: CDR1 ENHRY, CDR2 SYGVKD. The CDR3 loop spans 16 amino acids. The V end was cut by 4 bases, the J end by 0 bases, with 15 bases between. CDR3 in amino acids: CAISGTLGRLNTEAFF. DNA of the CDR3: TGTGCCATCAGTGGTACATTGGGACGGTTGAACACTGAAGCTTTCTTT.

The chain carries TRBV4-2 and TRBJ1-2; perhaps TRBD1 as D (6 bases). The ends were cut back, 1 base at V and 7 bases at J, with 13 bases in the middle. Per germline, CDR1 LGHNA and CDR2 YNFKEQ. CDR3 length: 14 residues. In nucleotides, the CDR3 is TGTGCCAGCAGCCAAGCCCAGGGGATGGGTGGCTACACCTTC. Translated: CASSQAQGMGGYTF.

The chain is built from TRBV19 and TRBJ1-6, with unresolved D. The V gene lost 7 bases and the J gene lost 2 bases, with 12 bases spanning the gap. Looked up from germline, CDR1 is LNHDA and CDR2 is SQIVND (reference sequence). The CDR3 contains 15 residues. The CDR3 DNA reads as TGTGCCAGTACCCCGGATCGCACCTATAATTCACCCCTCCACTTT. Translated, it gives CASTPDRTYNSPLHF.

This chain links TRBV4-2 with TRBJ2-3; 8 nucleotides align to TRBD1. This CDR3 is built from 15 residues. The trim removed 5 bases at V and 4 bases at J, leaving 8 bases unmatched. Germline V gene data show CDR1 as LGHNA and CDR2 as YNFKEQ. CDR3 nucleotide sequence: TGTGCCAGCAGCAAAAAGGAGGGACAGGCAGATACGCAGTATTTT. It yields the protein CASSKKEGQADTQYF.

Only a few counts were recorded for this clone. The chain couples TRBV7-8 to TRBJ1-5; D call uncertain. Between the trimmed V and J ends, which lost 4 bases and 4 bases, there was a span of 20 bases. The CDR3 sequence is 17 residues long. The germline V gene has CDR1 SGHVS and CDR2 FQNEAQ. CDR3 nucleotide sequence: TGTGCCAGCAGCTCCGACCGATGGGCAGATTCTAATCAGCCCCAGCATTTT. Its translation is CASSSDRWADSNQPQHF.

CDR3 sequence: CASSQRRAENIQYF. The CDR3 nucleotides are TGTGCCAGCAGCCAGCGGAGGGCGGAAAACATTCAGTACTTC. This chain links TRBV5-4 with TRBJ2-4; TRBD2 is a possible D gene (6 bases). The CDR3 contains 14 residues. Trimming stripped 4 bases from V and 5 bases from J, with 13 bases between. Germline V gene data show CDR1 as SGHNT and CDR2 as YYREEE (reference sequence).

The chain uses TRBV27 and TRBJ1-5; maybe TRBD1 (5 bases). Germline CDR1 MNHEY, CDR2 SMNVEV (reference sequence). This CDR3 has 15 residues. Trimming cost V 3 bases and J 0 bases, with 9 bases left between them. CDR3 residues: CASSFDSFSNQPQHF. The CDR3 region has the DNA TGTGCCAGCAGTTTCGACAGCTTTAGCAATCAGCCCCAGCATTTT.